This T cell receptor beta chain was retrieved from a study of graft-versus-host responses after intestinal transplantation. Study summary: Every recipient underwent anti-thymocyte globulin induction, then tacrolimus and steroids for two to four years. Findings and caveats of the study: Early after transplant, HvG clones declined as circulating GvH clones peaked. Patients who carried graft-donor T cell macrochimerism also had high graft-versus-host to host-versus-graft clonal ratios in their allografts. The authors found GvH clones in recipient marrow, some appearing first in ileum or blood.

The table came from immunoSEQ multiplex PCR; TCRdb's copy has only in-frame clones and leaves some out. The table records some 14,000 clones, roughly a third of them present only once. Researchers placed around 200,000 CFSE-labeled responder cells in culture with around 200,000 irradiated, violet-dye-labeled stimulator cells. Source: alloreactive CD8+ T cells from a mixed lymphocyte reaction culture, taken before intestinal transplant. Subset defined: CFSE-low proliferating T cells sorted from roughly six-day pre-transplant mixed lymphocyte reaction (GvH or HvG direction). This TCR came from a human patient who received an intestinal transplant.

The CDR3 region has the DNA TGTGCCAGCAGCCCATTCACTAGCGGGGGGTACAATGAGCAGTTCTTC. It codes for CASSPFTSGGYNEQFF. This chain connects TRBV9 to TRBJ2-1; TRBD2 aligns across 12 bases. CDR3 length: 16 residues. The germline V gene has CDR1 SGDLS and CDR2 YYNGEE. V shed 4 bases, J shed 4 bases, and the junction held 6 bases outside the gene matches.